This T cell receptor (beta chain) is drawn from a study of OX40 agonist ivuxolimab in advanced cancers. Background on the study: The study gave patients intravenous ivuxolimab at 0.01 to 10 mg/kg every 2 weeks. Dose-escalation patients suffered from hepatocellular carcinoma, melanoma, renal cell or head and neck cancer.

Some clones are missing from TCRdb's copy, which holds only in-frame ones; the method was immunoSEQ multiplex PCR. Of fewer than 90,000 clones listed, 88% are singletons. CDR3 length: 16 residues. Germline V CDR1 and CDR2: SGHRS, YFSETQ. The V end was cut by 0 bases, the J end by 2 bases, with 14 bases between. The clonotype comes from an adult with an advanced solid tumor such as melanoma, head and neck, liver or kidney cancer. V and J are TRBV5-1 and TRBJ1-1; D perhaps matches TRBD1 (5 bases). Material: CD4+ or CD8+ T cells sorted from blood, obtained in a trial of the OX40 agonist ivuxolimab. The CDR3 DNA reads as TGCGCCAGCAGCTTGGTTCAGGGTGGGCCAAACACTGAAGCTTTCTTT. Its translation: CASSLVQGGPNTEAFF. Variable domain in full (rest from reference TRBV5-1 and TRBJ1-1): KAGVTQTPRYLIKTRGQQVTLSCSPISGHRSVSWYQQTPGQGLQFLFEYFSETQRNKGNFPGRFSGRQFSNSRSEMNVSTLELGDSALYLCASSLVQGGPNTEAFFGQGTRLTVV.